These 9 T cell receptor beta chains were sequenced from one sample in a study of T cell responses to AZD1222 COVID-19 vaccine. TCRdb's table, derived via immunoSEQ multiplex PCR, lists solely in-frame clones and lacks some. The sample includes approximately 160,000 clones, 94% seen only once; the top ten take approximately 5.5%. The sequenced sample was peripheral blood, obtained 28 days after the second AZD1222 dose. The receptor source for this set is an adult who received the AZD1222 COVID-19 vaccine.

The table lists this clone with a few counts. This chain joins TRBV2 and TRBJ1-2; D gene uncertain. Trimming removed 10 bases from V and 8 bases from J, with 20 bases in between. There are 13 residues in the CDR3. Germline CDR1 is SNHLY and CDR2 is FYNNEI. CDR3 bases: TGTGCCACCACGGACCGACAAAAGGGCGGCTACACCTTC. It codes for CATTDRQKGGYTF.

The rearrangement links TRBV27 to TRBJ1-5; TRBD1 might be the D (5 bases). V was shortened by 3 bases and J by 8 bases, with 11 bases between the two germline ends. Germline-derived CDR1 and CDR2 are MNHEY and SMNVEV (reference sequence). The CDR3 runs 13 residues. The chain's CDR3 is CASSLTVSKPQHF. CDR3 nucleotide sequence: TGTGCCAGCAGTTTGACAGTTTCGAAGCCCCAGCATTTT.

The chain couples TRBV6-5 to TRBJ2-7; 9 bases match TRBD1. The junction had 4 bases not matched to a gene; V was cut back by 10 bases and J by 3 bases. Per germline, CDR1 MNHEY and CDR2 SVGAGI. The length of the CDR3 is 12 residues. CDR3 bases: TGTGCCATCGGGACAGGGTTCTACGAGCAGTACTTC. This translates into CAIGTGFYEQYF.

The chain has TRBV27 and TRBJ2-1; 10 bases agree with TRBD1. Per the germline V gene, CDR1 is MNHEY and CDR2 is SMNVEV (reference sequence). This CDR3 comprises 14 residues. Trimming removed 6 bases from V and 9 bases from J; junction bases left unmatched: 8. CDR3 loop: CASSALGQGIEQFF. CDR3 nucleotides: TGTGCCAGCAGCGCCCTGGGACAGGGGATTGAGCAGTTCTTC.

The CDR3 sequence is CASSGYLRGNSPLHF. In DNA, the CDR3 is TGTGCCAGCAGTGGATACTTAAGGGGTAATTCACCCCTCCACTTT. The chain carries TRBV28 and TRBJ1-6, with D tentatively TRBD1 (5 bases). Trimming left V 5 bases short and J 6 bases short, with 14 bases between. Per the germline V gene, CDR1 is MDHEN and CDR2 is SYDVKM. The CDR3 covers 15 residues.

The V gene is TRBV5-6, the J gene TRBJ1-2; D unclear. Germline CDR1 is SGHDT and CDR2 is YYEEEE. V gave up 1 base and J gave up 3 bases, with 4 bases separating them. This CDR3 spans 12 amino acids. CDR3 residues: CASSLWDYGYTF. The CDR3 DNA reads as TGTGCCAGCAGCTTGTGGGACTATGGCTACACCTTC.

The chain joins TRBV6-1 to TRBJ1-1; D is unresolved. V was cut by 3 bases and J by 3 bases, with 11 bases left in between. The germline gives CDR1 MNHNS, CDR2 SASEGT. The CDR3 length is 14 residues. The DNA for the CDR3 is TGTGCCAGCAGTGAGGGTTCAGGTTACACTGAAGCTTTCTTT. This gives the protein CASSEGSGYTEAFF.

CDR3 sequence (DNA): TGTGCCAGCAAGAGGGACGGGGAGGAAAAACTGTTTTTT. Encoded protein: CASKRDGEEKLFF. The chain joins TRBV12-3 or TRBV12-4 to TRBJ1-4; possibly TRBD1 for D (5 bases). This CDR3 is built from 13 residues. The ends were cut back, 7 bases at V and 8 bases at J, with 14 bases in the middle.

This clone was found once. CDR3 amino acids: CATSQEGVGEQYF. The CDR3 nucleotides read TGTGCCACCAGTCAAGAAGGGGTCGGAGAGCAGTACTTC. The rearrangement joins TRBV24-1 to TRBJ2-7, with a tentative D call TRBD1 (5 bases). Trimming shortened V by 6 bases and J by 7 bases, and 15 bases separated the two germline ends. The germline V gene encodes CDR1 KGHDR and CDR2 SFDVKD. CDR3 length: 13 residues.